This T cell receptor (beta chain) was recorded in a study of blood T cell repertoires in COVID-19. Only in-frame clones appear in the TCRdb table, and some are missing; sequencing was by immunoSEQ multiplex PCR. The sample carries hundreds of thousands of clones, 70% to 90% recorded once. This CDR3 is built from 15 residues. Germline V gives CDR1 SGHNT, CDR2 YENEEA. V was pared by 3 bases and J by 7 bases, with 6 bases of the junction left unmatched. The V gene is TRBV11-3, the J gene TRBJ2-2; the match to TRBD1 covers 9 bases. The sample was PBMCs or T cells enriched from blood (not recorded which). The origin of this receptor is a woman under 30 with acute COVID-19. In DNA, the CDR3 is TGTGCCAGCAGCTTTGGACAGGGGAGGAGCGGGGAGCTGTTTTTT. This gives the protein CASSFGQGRSGELFF.